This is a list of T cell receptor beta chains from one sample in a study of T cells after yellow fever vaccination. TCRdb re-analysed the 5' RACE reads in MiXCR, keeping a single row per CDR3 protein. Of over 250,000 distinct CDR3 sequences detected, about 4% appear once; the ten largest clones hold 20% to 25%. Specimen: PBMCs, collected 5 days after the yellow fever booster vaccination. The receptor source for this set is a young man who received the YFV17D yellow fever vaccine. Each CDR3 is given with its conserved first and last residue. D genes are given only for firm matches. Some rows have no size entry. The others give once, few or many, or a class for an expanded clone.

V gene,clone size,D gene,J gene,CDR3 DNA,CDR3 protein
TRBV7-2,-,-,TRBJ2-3,TGTGCCAGCAACCGATTTAGGGGTCTTCAAACAGATACGCAGTATTTT,CASNRFRGLQTDTQYF
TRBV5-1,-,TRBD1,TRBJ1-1,TGCGCCAGCAGCGGGGGACAGGTTAAAACTGAAGCTTTCTTT,CASSGGQVKTEAFF
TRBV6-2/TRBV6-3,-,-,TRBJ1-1,TGTGCCAGCAGTTTGGAGGGTCTGAGTCGGGACACTGAAGCTTTCTTT,CASSLEGLSRDTEAFF
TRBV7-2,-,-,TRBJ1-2,TGTGCCAGCAGCTTTGGTGACTATGGCTACACCTTC,CASSFGDYGYTF
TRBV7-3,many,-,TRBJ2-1,TGTGCCAGCAGCTTAACCAGGGGGGGCCCGAGCTCCTACAATGAGCAGTTCTTC,CASSLTRGGPSSYNEQFF
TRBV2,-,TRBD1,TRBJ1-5,TGTGCCAGCAGTGGACAGGGGGCTTCTCAGCCCCAGCATTTT,CASSGQGASQPQHF
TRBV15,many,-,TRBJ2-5,TGTGCCACCAGTTTACAGTCAGAGACCCAGTACTTC,CATSLQSETQYF
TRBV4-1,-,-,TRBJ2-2,TGCGCCAGCAGCCGAGAGGGGGGTCTGGTTAGCACCGGGGAGCTGTTTTTT,CASSREGGLVSTGELFF
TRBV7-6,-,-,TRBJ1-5,TGTGCCAGCAGCCCGGATCTTATCCTTCAGGGTGGGGCATTCAATCAGCCCCAGCATTTT,CASSPDLILQGGAFNQPQHF
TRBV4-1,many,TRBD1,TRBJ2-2,TGCGCCAGCAGCCAGGGAGGCAGGGGGCGAGGGACCGGGGAGCTGTTTTTT,CASSQGGRGRGTGELFF